Sequencing of this T cell receptor (beta chain) was carried out in a study of beta chain features in type 1 diabetes. This clone has only a few counts. The target antigen is unknown. Expressed TCRB transcripts were sequenced because the entire RNA isolate underwent reverse transcription. The table came from immunoSEQ multiplex PCR; TCRdb's copy has only in-frame clones and leaves some out. This sample has about 250,000 clones; roughly an eighth occur once, and the top ten carry around 0.025%. Study observations and caveats: Within patients, naive, central memory and Treg TCRB repertoires seemed more similar than within healthy donors.

This TCR derives from a woman aged 40-49 years in good health. The sample consisted of naive CD4+ T cells from blood.

Written as DNA, the CDR3 is TGTGCCAGCACCCGGGCGGGGACCCAGTACTTC. This encodes CASTRAGTQYF. V gene TRBV6-5 combines with J gene TRBJ2-5; D is possibly TRBD2 (5 bases). The CDR3 length is 11 residues. V was shortened by 7 bases and J by 7 bases, with 10 bases between the two germline ends. The germline CDR1 and CDR2 sequences are MNHEY and SVGAGI.